The clone carrying this T cell receptor beta chain was detected many times. The study amplified TCR beta CDR3 regions using RNA transcripts. Amplification began with first-round RT-PCR using HTBI primers, then second-round multiplex PCR was performed. TCRdb used MiXCR to reprocess the multiplex PCR reads, holding one entry per CDR3 protein. The table records hundreds of thousands of distinct CDR3 sequences, under 25% of them present only once. The data stem from a study of Graves' ophthalmopathy and Graves' hyperthyroidism. V dropped 6 bases and J dropped 7 bases, with 6 bases sitting between them. CDR3 length: 10 residues. CDR1 and CDR2 (germline): LGHDT, YNNKEL (reference sequence).

This receptor was taken from a young woman with stable Graves' hyperthyroidism. Material for sequencing was peripheral blood. The chain uses TRBV3-1 and TRBJ1-1; D not resolved. The CDR3: CASRPLEAFF. The CDR3 DNA is TGTGCCAGCAGACCACTTGAAGCTTTCTTT. Drawing the rest from reference TRBV3-1 and TRBJ1-1, the complete variable domain is DTAVSQTPKYLVTQMGNDKSIKCEQNLGHDTMYWYKQDSKKFLKIMFSYNNKELIINETVPNRFSPKSPDKAHLNLHINSLELGDSAVYFCASRPLEAFFGQGTRLTVV.